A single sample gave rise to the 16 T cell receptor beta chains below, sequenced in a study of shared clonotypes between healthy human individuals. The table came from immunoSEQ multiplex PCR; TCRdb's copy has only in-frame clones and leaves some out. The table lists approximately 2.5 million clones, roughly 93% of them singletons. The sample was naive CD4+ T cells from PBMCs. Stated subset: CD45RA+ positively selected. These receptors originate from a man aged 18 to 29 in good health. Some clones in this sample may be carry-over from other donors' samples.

The CDR3 bases are TGTGCCAGCAGCTTGGATCGGGACAGGGTGTATGGCTACACCTTC. This codes for CASSLDRDRVYGYTF. J is TRBJ1-2 and V is TRBV5-6, with TRBD1 matching over 9 bases. In germline, CDR1 is SGHDT, CDR2 YYEEEE. J lost 5 bases, V lost 0 bases, and 5 bases had no gene match. There are 15 residues in the CDR3.

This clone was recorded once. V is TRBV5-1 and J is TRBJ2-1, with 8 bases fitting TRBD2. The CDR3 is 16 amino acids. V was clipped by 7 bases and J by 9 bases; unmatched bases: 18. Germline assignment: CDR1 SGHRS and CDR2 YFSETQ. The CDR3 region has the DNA TGCGCCAGCGCCCGGGAGGGAGGGCCGGGTGGAGTTGAGCAGTTCTTC. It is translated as CASAREGGPGGVEQFF. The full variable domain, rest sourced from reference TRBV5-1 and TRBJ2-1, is KAGVTQTPRYLIKTRGQQVTLSCSPISGHRSVSWYQQTPGQGLQFLFEYFSETQRNKGNFPGRFSGRQFSNSRSEMNVSTLELGDSALYLCASAREGGPGGVEQFFGPGTRLTVL.

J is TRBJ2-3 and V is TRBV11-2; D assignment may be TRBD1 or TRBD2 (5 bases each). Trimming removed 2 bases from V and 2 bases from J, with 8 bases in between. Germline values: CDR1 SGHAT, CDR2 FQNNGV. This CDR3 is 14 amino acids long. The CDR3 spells CASSLTGPTDTQYF. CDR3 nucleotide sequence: TGTGCCAGCAGCTTAACGGGACCCACAGATACGCAGTATTTT.

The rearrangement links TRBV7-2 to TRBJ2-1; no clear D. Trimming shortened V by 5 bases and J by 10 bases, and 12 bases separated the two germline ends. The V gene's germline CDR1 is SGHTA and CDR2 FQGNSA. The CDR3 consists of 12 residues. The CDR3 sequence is CASSTSSVEQFF. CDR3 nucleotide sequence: TGTGCCAGCAGCACCTCAAGTGTGGAGCAGTTCTTC.

The DNA for the CDR3 is TGCGCCAGCAGCTTCCTACCGGGACTGAAGAACACTGAAGCTTTCTTT. Protein: CASSFLPGLKNTEAFF. The V gene is TRBV5-1, the J gene TRBJ1-1, with D possibly TRBD1 on 5 matching bases. V dropped 2 bases and J dropped 1 base, with 15 bases sitting between them. This CDR3 region has 16 residues. The germline CDR1 and CDR2 sequences are SGHRS and YFSETQ. The full variable domain, with the rest looked up from reference TRBV5-1 and TRBJ1-1, is KAGVTQTPRYLIKTRGQQVTLSCSPISGHRSVSWYQQTPGQGLQFLFEYFSETQRNKGNFPGRFSGRQFSNSRSEMNVSTLELGDSALYLCASSFLPGLKNTEAFFGQGTRLTVV.

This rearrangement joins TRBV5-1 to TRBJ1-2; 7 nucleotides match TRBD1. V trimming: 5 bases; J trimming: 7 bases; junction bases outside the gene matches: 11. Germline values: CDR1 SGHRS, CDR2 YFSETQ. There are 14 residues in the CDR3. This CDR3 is CASRVVGGEGGYTF. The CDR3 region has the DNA TGCGCCAGCAGAGTAGTAGGGGGCGAGGGTGGCTACACCTTC.

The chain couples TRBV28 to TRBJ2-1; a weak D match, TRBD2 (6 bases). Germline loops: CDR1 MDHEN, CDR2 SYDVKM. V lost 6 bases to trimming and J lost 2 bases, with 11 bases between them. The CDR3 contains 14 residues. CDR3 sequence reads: CASSRLDPYNEQFF. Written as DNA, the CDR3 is TGTGCCAGCAGCCGACTAGATCCCTACAATGAGCAGTTCTTC.

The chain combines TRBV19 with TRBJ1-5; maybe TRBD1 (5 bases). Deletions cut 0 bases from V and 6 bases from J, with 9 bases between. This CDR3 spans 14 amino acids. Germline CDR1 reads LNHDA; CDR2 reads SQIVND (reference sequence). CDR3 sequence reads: CASSIELGGQPQHF. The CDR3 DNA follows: TGTGCCAGTAGTATAGAATTGGGGGGTCAGCCCCAGCATTTT.

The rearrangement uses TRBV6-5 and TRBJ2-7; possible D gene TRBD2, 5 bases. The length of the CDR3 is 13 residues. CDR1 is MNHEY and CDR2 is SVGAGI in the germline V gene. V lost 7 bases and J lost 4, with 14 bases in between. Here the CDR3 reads CASTTRGRYEQYF. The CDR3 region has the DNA TGTGCCAGCACTACCCGGGGAAGGTACGAGCAGTACTTC.

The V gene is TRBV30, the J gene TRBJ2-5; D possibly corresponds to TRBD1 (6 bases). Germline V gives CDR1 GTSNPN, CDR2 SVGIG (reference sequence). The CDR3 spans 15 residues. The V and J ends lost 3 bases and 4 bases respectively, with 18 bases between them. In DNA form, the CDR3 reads TGTGCCTGGAGCATACTACAGGGCATGGGAGAGACCCAGTACTTC. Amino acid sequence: CAWSILQGMGETQYF.

The CDR3: CASSLLALSGTDTQYF. CDR3 DNA: TGTGCCAGCAGCTTACTAGCTCTGTCGGGCACAGATACGCAGTATTTT. V usage is TRBV7-3 and J usage is TRBJ2-3, with D perhaps TRBD2 (5 bases). The germline CDR1 and CDR2 sequences are SGHTA and FQGTGA. V was cut by 2 bases and J by 1 base, with 13 bases left in between. This CDR3 comprises 16 residues.

The DNA of the CDR3 is TGTGCCAGCTCACCTCGCCTGGCCCTGGACACTGAAGCTTTCTTT. Protein sequence: CASSPRLALDTEAFF. The chain has TRBV18 and TRBJ1-1; D unclear. Trimming took off 3 bases at V and 3 bases at J, with 14 bases between the two ends. Germline V CDR1 and CDR2: KGHSH, LQKENI. The CDR3 is made up of 15 amino acids.

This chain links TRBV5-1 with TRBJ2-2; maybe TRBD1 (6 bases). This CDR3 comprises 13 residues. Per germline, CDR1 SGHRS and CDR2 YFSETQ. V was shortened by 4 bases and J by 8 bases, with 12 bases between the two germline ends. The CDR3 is CASSNQGSGELFF. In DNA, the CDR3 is TGCGCCAGCAGCAACCAGGGGTCGGGGGAGCTGTTTTTT. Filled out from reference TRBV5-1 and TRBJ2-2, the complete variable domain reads KAGVTQTPRYLIKTRGQQVTLSCSPISGHRSVSWYQQTPGQGLQFLFEYFSETQRNKGNFPGRFSGRQFSNSRSEMNVSTLELGDSALYLCASSNQGSGELFFGEGSRLTVL.

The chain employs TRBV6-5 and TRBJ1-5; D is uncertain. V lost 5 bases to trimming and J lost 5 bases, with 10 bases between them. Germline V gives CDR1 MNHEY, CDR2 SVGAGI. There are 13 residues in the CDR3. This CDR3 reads CASSDTSYQPQHF. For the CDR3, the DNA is TGTGCCAGCAGTGACACCAGTTATCAGCCCCAGCATTTT.

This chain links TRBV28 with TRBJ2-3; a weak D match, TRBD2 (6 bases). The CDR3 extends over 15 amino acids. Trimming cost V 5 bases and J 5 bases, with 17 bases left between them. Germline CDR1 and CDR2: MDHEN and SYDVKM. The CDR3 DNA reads TGTGCCAGCAGTGGCCGTGGGCGGGGTTTAGATACGCAGTATTTT. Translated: CASSGRGRGLDTQYF.

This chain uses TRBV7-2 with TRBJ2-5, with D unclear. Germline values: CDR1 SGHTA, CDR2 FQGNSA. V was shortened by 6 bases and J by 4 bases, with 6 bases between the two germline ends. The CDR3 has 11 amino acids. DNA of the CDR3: TGTGCCAGCAGTTCCGCAGAGACCCAGTACTTC. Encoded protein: CASSSAETQYF.